This TCR beta chain originates from a study of blood T cell repertoires in COVID-19. The overall study: Sites across the United States, Italy and Spain contributed samples from acute and convalescent COVID-19. Sources were T cells, B-cell-depleted T cells, or PBMCs; the material itself was cDNA or gDNA.

The authors' processing: Estimated nucleated cell counts came from reference gene primer amplification. Libraries were prepared by immunoSEQ multiplex PCR; TCRdb keeps only in-frame clonotypes and omits some of them. V, J and clone size were drawn from that table, and D and trimming were deduced from the DNA. The sample gives approximately 50,000 clones, over 70% of which show up once; about 5% is in the top ten. This clonotype originated in a human donor in a cohort sampled during active COVID-19. Sample: peripheral blood.

Here the CDR3 DNA reads TGTGCCAGCTCGCCCACTACAGGGTTGGGCACTGAAGCTTTCTTT. It codes for CASSPTTGLGTEAFF. The rearrangement joins TRBV18 to TRBJ1-1; D may be TRBD1 (6 bases). Between the trimmed V and J ends, which lost 6 bases and 4 bases, there was a span of 18 bases. This CDR3 is built from 15 residues. Germline V CDR1 and CDR2: KGHSH, LQKENI. The variable domain in full, completed from reference TRBV18 and TRBJ1-1, reads NAGVMQNPRHLVRRRGQEARLRCSPMKGHSHVYWYRQLPEEGLKFMVYLQKENIIDESGMPKERFSAEFPKEGPSILRIQQVVRGDSAAYFCASSPTTGLGTEAFFGQGTRLTVV.